This T cell receptor (beta chain) comes out of a study of blood T cell repertoires in COVID-19. The Seattle patients, enrolled during active infection, were followed longitudinally. With V trimmed by 7 bases and J by 2 bases, 10 bases remained unmatched. This CDR3 comprises 16 residues. The germline CDR1 and CDR2 sequences are MDHEN and SYDVKM. Study processing details: The authors estimated nucleated cell counts from reference gene primer amplification. The method was immunoSEQ multiplex PCR; TCRdb's version includes in-frame clones alone and lacks a portion of them. V, J and clone size were drawn from that table, and D and trimming were deduced from the DNA. The sample shows roughly 300,000 clones, roughly 86% of them seen only once.

The source is a woman aged 25 to 39 with COVID-19, enrolled during active disease. The sample consisted of peripheral blood. The chain uses TRBV28 and TRBJ1-1, with 10 bases lining up with TRBD1. CDR3 amino acids: CASTLFATGGNTEAFF. The CDR3, as DNA: TGTGCCAGCACCTTATTCGCGACAGGGGGCAACACTGAAGCTTTCTTT.